Below are 28 T cell receptor beta chains sequenced from a single sample in a study of Tregs in tolerant kidney transplant recipients. Sequencing used immunoSEQ multiplex PCR; TCRdb keeps in-frame clones, though not all of them. Among tens of thousands of clones listed, 70% to 90% were seen once. Sequenced here: CD4+ T cells from blood, sampled before the transplant. Receptors were obtained from a human donor who received a combined kidney and bone marrow transplant.

This chain joins TRBV4-1 and TRBJ2-3; D might be TRBD1 (6 bases). Germline V lookup: CDR1 MGHRA, CDR2 YSYEKL. This CDR3 has 15 amino acids. Trimming removed 2 bases at V and 5 bases at J, with 14 bases between. The CDR3 spells CASSQHPIQGDTQYF. As DNA, the CDR3 is TGCGCCAGCAGCCAACATCCAATACAGGGAGATACGCAGTATTTT.

This rearrangement joins TRBV5-1 to TRBJ1-1; possible D gene TRBD1, 6 bases. V was cut by 2 bases and J by 4 bases, with 15 bases left in between. Germline V gene lookup returns CDR1 SGHRS and CDR2 YFSETQ. This CDR3 is 15 amino acids long. The CDR3 is CASSFQGQRGTEAFF. CDR3 coding DNA: TGCGCCAGCAGCTTCCAGGGGCAAAGGGGCACTGAAGCTTTCTTT.

The chain links TRBV5-6 to TRBJ2-5; 12 bases agree with TRBD2. The CDR3 extends over 15 amino acids. Germline-derived CDR1 and CDR2 are SGHDT and YYEEEE. Trimming cost V 5 bases and J 5 bases; bases outside gene matches: 7. CDR3 protein: CASSRLAGDEETQYF. The CDR3 DNA reads TGTGCCAGCAGTCGACTAGCGGGAGACGAGGAGACCCAGTACTTC.

V usage is TRBV7-9 and J usage is TRBJ2-2; 9 nucleotides line up with TRBD1. The trim removed 2 bases at V and 7 bases at J, leaving 14 bases unmatched. Per the germline V gene, CDR1 is SEHNR and CDR2 is FQNEAQ (reference sequence). CDR3 length equals 18 residues. Written as DNA, the CDR3 is TGTGCCAGCAGCTTAAGCTCGGGACAGGGCTTTTATGGCGGGGAGCTGTTTTTT. Protein product: CASSLSSGQGFYGGELFF. The full variable domain, rest sourced from reference TRBV7-9 and TRBJ2-2, is DTGVSQNPRHKITKRGQNVTFRCDPISEHNRLYWYRQTLGQGPEFLTYFQNEAQLEKSRLLSDRFSAERPKGSFSTLEIQRTEQGDSAMYLCASSLSSGQGFYGGELFFGEGSRLTVL.

The chain has TRBV19 and TRBJ2-1; D possibly corresponds to TRBD1 (6 bases). The CDR3 is made up of 14 amino acids. CDR1 is LNHDA, CDR2 SQIVND, per germline (reference sequence). Trimming stripped 5 bases from V and 10 bases from J, with 18 bases between. CDR3: CASSPDRGGGEQFF. DNA of the CDR3: TGTGCCAGTAGTCCGGACAGAGGTGGCGGCGAGCAGTTCTTC.

Only a few counts were recorded for this clone. V and J are TRBV11-3 and TRBJ1-2, with D hard to call. This CDR3 has 14 amino acids. The germline CDR1 and CDR2 sequences are SGHNT and YENEEA. V was cut by 0 bases and J by 3 bases, with 8 bases left in between. The CDR3 DNA sequence: TGTGCCAGCAGCTTAGACCCGAGGGACTATGGCTACACCTTC. Protein product: CASSLDPRDYGYTF.

V and J are TRBV6-6 and TRBJ2-7, with 10 bases matching TRBD2. CDR1 and CDR2 (germline): MNHNY, SVGAGI (reference sequence). V dropped 6 bases and J dropped 2; count of bases not matched to a gene: 7. This CDR3 is 15 amino acids long. The CDR3, as DNA: TGTGCCAGCAGACCAACCGGGACTAGCGCCTACGAGCAGTACTTC. Translated, it gives CASRPTGTSAYEQYF.

The chain is built from TRBV27 and TRBJ2-7; the D gene is possibly TRBD1 (5 bases). This CDR3 contains 15 residues. Germline CDR1 and CDR2: MNHEY and SMNVEV (reference sequence). The V end was cut by 2 bases, the J end by 5 bases, with 16 bases between. The CDR3 coding sequence is TGTGCCAGCAGTTTACAGGGTAGGGAAGGCAACGAGCAGTACTTC. Translated, it gives CASSLQGREGNEQYF.

V usage is TRBV30 and J usage is TRBJ2-7, with D perhaps matching TRBD1 (5 bases). In germline, CDR1 is GTSNPN, CDR2 SVGIG (reference sequence). CDR3 size: 14 residues. Trimming shortened V by 3 bases and J by 0 bases, and 12 bases separated the two germline ends. CDR3 nucleotides: TGTGCCTGGAGCCAGGGATACTTCTCCTACGAGCAGTACTTC. As protein: CAWSQGYFSYEQYF. The full variable domain, rest sourced from reference TRBV30 and TRBJ2-7, is SQTIHQWPATLVQPVGSPLSLECTVEGTSNPNLYWYRQAAGRGLQLLFYSVGIGQISSEVPQNLSASRPQDRQFILSSKKLLLSDSGFYLCAWSQGYFSYEQYFGPGTRLTVT.

This clone was seen a few times. The V and J genes are TRBV29-1 and TRBJ1-2; no clear D. The germline V and J ends were trimmed by 6 bases and 8 bases, with 16 bases remaining between them. Germline V CDR1 and CDR2: SQVTM, ANQGSEA. This CDR3 has 12 amino acids. In DNA, the CDR3 is TGCAGCGTGGAGAGGGATACCCGGGGCTACACCTTC. This translates into CSVERDTRGYTF.

This rearrangement joins TRBV5-1 to TRBJ1-4; perhaps TRBD1 as D (5 bases). Germline CDR1 is SGHRS and CDR2 is YFSETQ. Trimming stripped 4 bases from V and 0 bases from J, with 10 bases between. This CDR3 is built from 15 residues. This chain's CDR3 is CASSEDTSTNEKLFF. The CDR3, as DNA: TGCGCCAGCAGCGAGGACACTTCAACTAATGAAAAACTGTTTTTT.

J is TRBJ1-5 and V is TRBV2, with TRBD1 as a possible D gene (5 bases). V was pared by 2 bases and J by 0 bases, with 14 bases between. The CDR3 is 17 amino acids. Germline CDR1 reads SNHLY; CDR2 reads FYNNEI. The CDR3 here is CASSEQSTVYSNQPQHF. The CDR3 nucleotides read TGTGCCAGCAGTGAACAATCGACAGTATATAGCAATCAGCCCCAGCATTTT.

This clone has just one count. The chain is built from TRBV7-9 and TRBJ2-7; unclear D gene. V dropped 5 bases and J dropped 5 bases, with 13 bases sitting between them. CDR1 is SEHNR and CDR2 is FQNEAQ in the germline V gene (reference sequence). The length of the CDR3 is 13 residues. The CDR3 loop is CASSPSMIHEQYF. CDR3 sequence (DNA): TGTGCCAGCAGCCCCTCTATGATCCACGAGCAGTACTTC.

V and J are TRBV30 and TRBJ2-1; TRBD2 matches 14 bases. CDR3 length equals 19 residues. Germline CDR1 is GTSNPN and CDR2 is SVGIG (reference sequence). V gave up 2 bases and J gave up 3 bases; unmatched junction bases: 12. The CDR3 loop reads CAWSLLGTSGSKIYNEQFF. CDR3 nucleotides: TGTGCCTGGAGTCTTCTCGGGACTAGCGGGAGTAAAATCTACAATGAGCAGTTCTTC.

The chain has TRBV28 and TRBJ2-2; D is unresolved. Germline lookup yields CDR1 MDHEN and CDR2 SYDVKM. The V end lost 2 bases, the J end lost 5 bases, and 6 bases lay between the germline ends. This CDR3 is built from 13 residues. The CDR3: CASSLDGTGELFF. The CDR3 DNA sequence: TGTGCCAGCAGTTTAGACGGGACCGGGGAGCTGTTTTTT.

CDR3 DNA: TGTGCCAGCAGTTTATTTGTACTCCCTGGGCTAGCCAACAATGAGCAGTTCTTC. Translated, it gives CASSLFVLPGLANNEQFF. V is TRBV27 and J is TRBJ2-1, with TRBD2 as a possible D gene (5 bases). V lost 1 base and J 5 bases, leaving 21 bases between the germline ends. The CDR3 consists of 18 residues. Germline lookup yields CDR1 MNHEY and CDR2 SMNVEV (reference sequence).

The rearrangement links TRBV28 to TRBJ1-2, with a weak D call TRBD1 (5 bases). Germline CDR1 MDHEN, CDR2 SYDVKM. Trimming removed 8 bases at V and 3 bases at J, with 25 bases between. The CDR3 is 17 residues long. CDR3 sequence: CASGGGWFTVEDYGYTF. The CDR3 nucleotides are TGTGCCAGCGGGGGGGGTTGGTTTACGGTGGAGGACTATGGCTACACCTTC.

The sample holds one count of this clone. The rearrangement uses TRBV6-1 and TRBJ1-5; D is unclear. From germline, CDR1 is MNHNS and CDR2 SASEGT. Trimming stripped 4 bases from V and 0 bases from J, with 10 bases between. This CDR3 has 15 residues. The CDR3 loop is CASSVFRGSNQPQHF. The CDR3 DNA follows: TGTGCCAGCAGTGTATTCCGGGGTAGCAATCAGCCCCAGCATTTT.

The V gene is TRBV27, the J gene TRBJ2-1; the match to TRBD2 covers 12 bases. Unmatched junction bases numbered 10, after V lost 3 bases and J lost 10 bases. CDR3 size: 16 residues. CDR1 and CDR2 (germline): MNHEY, SMNVEV (reference sequence). CDR3 protein: CASSLTLAGGPGEQFF. The CDR3 DNA is TGTGCCAGCAGTTTGACCCTAGCGGGAGGGCCAGGCGAGCAGTTCTTC.

This chain uses TRBV28 with TRBJ2-3; D perhaps matches TRBD1 (6 bases). The CDR3 totals 14 residues. V shed 5 bases and J shed 2 bases, with 11 bases lying between them. CDR1 MDHEN and CDR2 SYDVKM come from the germline V gene. CDR3 coding DNA: TGTGCCAGCAGTCCAGGGGCGAACACAGATACGCAGTATTTT. Protein: CASSPGANTDTQYF.

CDR3 in amino acids: CAIRARGSTDTQYF. The CDR3 region has the DNA TGTGCCATCAGAGCCAGGGGTAGCACAGATACGCAGTATTTT. The V call is TRBV10-3, the J call TRBJ2-3, with D perhaps matching TRBD1 (6 bases). The V gene lost 6 bases and the J gene lost 0 bases, with 10 bases spanning the gap. Germline V gives CDR1 ENHRY, CDR2 SYGVKD. The CDR3 is made up of 14 amino acids.

The J gene is TRBJ1-1, the V gene TRBV7-9; D is uncertain. The CDR3 consists of 14 residues. Germline V gene lookup returns CDR1 SEHNR and CDR2 FQNEAQ (reference sequence). V gave up 5 bases and J gave up 0 bases, with 10 bases separating them. The CDR3 loop reads CASSEVGMNTEAFF. CDR3 in DNA: TGTGCCAGCAGCGAAGTGGGCATGAACACTGAAGCTTTCTTT.

The CDR3 region has the DNA TGTGCCAGCAGTGACTCCCCGAGCAATCAGCCCCAGCATTTT. Translating it yields CASSDSPSNQPQHF. This chain connects TRBV6-4 to TRBJ1-5; D remains ambiguous. CDR1 MRHNA and CDR2 SNTAGT come from the germline V gene. V gave up 0 bases and J gave up 1 base, with 4 bases separating them. The CDR3 runs to 14 residues.

V is TRBV29-1 and J is TRBJ2-7; 12 bases map to TRBD2. Germline assignment: CDR1 SQVTM and CDR2 ANQGSEA. This CDR3 spans 14 amino acids. V shed 5 bases and J 4 bases; nucleotides not matched to a gene: 6. Here the CDR3 reads CSVIRGLAGYEQYF. The CDR3 DNA reads TGCAGCGTTATCAGAGGACTAGCGGGATACGAGCAGTACTTC.

The J gene is TRBJ1-4, the V gene TRBV2; D gene unclear. This CDR3 spans 14 amino acids. The V gene lost 8 bases and the J gene lost 8 bases, with 18 bases spanning the gap. The germline V gene encodes CDR1 SNHLY and CDR2 FYNNEI. CDR3 region: CASAVEGEGEKLFF. The CDR3 region has the DNA TGTGCCAGCGCGGTGGAGGGTGAAGGGGAAAAACTGTTTTTT.

This chain links TRBV2 with TRBJ2-7, with 8 bases that match TRBD1. Trimming removed 10 bases from V and 0 bases from J; junction bases left unmatched: 5. CDR3 length: 13 amino acids. The germline gives CDR1 SNHLY, CDR2 FYNNEI. For the CDR3, the DNA is TGTGCCAACGGACAGGGCAGCTCCTACGAGCAGTACTTC. Protein: CANGQGSSYEQYF.

The V and J genes are TRBV5-1 and TRBJ2-1; 12 nucleotides agree with TRBD2. The ends lost 6 bases at V and 8 bases at J; junction bases unmatched: 9. The CDR3 extends over 15 amino acids. Germline CDR1 SGHRS, CDR2 YFSETQ. The CDR3 sequence: CASTTLTSGSDEQFF. CDR3 nucleotide sequence: TGCGCCAGCACCACTTTGACTAGCGGGAGTGATGAGCAGTTCTTC. Full variable domain (remainder filled in from reference TRBV5-1 and TRBJ2-1): KAGVTQTPRYLIKTRGQQVTLSCSPISGHRSVSWYQQTPGQGLQFLFEYFSETQRNKGNFPGRFSGRQFSNSRSEMNVSTLELGDSALYLCASTTLTSGSDEQFFGPGTRLTVL.

The chain recombines TRBV19 with TRBJ2-7, with 11 bases fitting TRBD1. The junction had 6 bases not matched to a gene; V was cut back by 4 bases and J by 4 bases. This CDR3 contains 15 residues. Germline V gene sequence: CDR1 LNHDA, CDR2 SQIVND (reference sequence). The CDR3 spells CASSRGTGGLYEQYF. CDR3 nucleotides: TGTGCCAGTAGTAGGGGGACAGGGGGATTGTACGAGCAGTACTTC.